A selection of T cell receptor beta chains follows, all from one sample in a study of cytomegalovirus exposure and HLA in healthy donors. Using immunoSEQ multiplex PCR, the repertoire was profiled, and TCRdb retains in-frame clones only, with some absent. This table holds 150,000 to 200,000 clones, roughly 12% found once. Sequencing input: PBMCs. The receptors were gathered from a man between 45 and 60 years old in good health and CMV-seropositive. The CDR3 runs from the conserved cysteine through the conserved F or W. A D gene is named only where the DNA matches it firmly. Size is stated for part of the rows, as once, few or many counts, or as a class when the clone is expanded.

TRBV28	.	TRBJ1-5	.	TGTGCCAGCAGTTTTCCCGGGGGAGGCAATCAGCCCCAGCATTTT	CASSFPGGGNQPQHF
TRBV9	TRBD1	TRBJ2-7	.	TGTGCCAGCAGCGTAGGACGAGACAGGGAGAAGAACGAGCAGTACTTC	CASSVGRDREKNEQYF
TRBV28	.	TRBJ1-4	few	TGTGCCAGCAGTCCGGTTTCGAACAGACTGTTTTTT	CASSPVSNRLFF
TRBV6-5	.	TRBJ1-3	.	TGTGCCACCCGTGAGAGCTCTGGAAACACCATATATTTT	CATRESSGNTIYF
TRBV2	TRBD2	TRBJ2-1	.	TGTGCCAGCAGAGGACTAGCGGGGGGGAGAAACAATGAGCAGTTCTTC	CASRGLAGGRNNEQFF
TRBV11-3	.	TRBJ1-3	few	TGTGCCAGCAGCTTAGATCTTCAGATCGCTGGAAACACCATATATTTT	CASSLDLQIAGNTIYF
TRBV7-2	.	TRBJ1-5	few	TGTGCCAGCAGCCCCGGACAAGCCTATTTCAATCAGCCCCAGCATTTT	CASSPGQAYFNQPQHF
TRBV9	.	TRBJ2-3	.	TGTGCCAGCAGCGTAGCCAGGTCCTCCCCCGATACGCAGTATTTT	CASSVARSSPDTQYF
TRBV5-4	TRBD2	TRBJ2-1	few	TGTGCCAGCAGCTTGACTAGCGGGCGACGCTCCTACAATGAGCAGTTCTTC	CASSLTSGRRSYNEQFF
TRBV11-1	TRBD2	TRBJ2-2	.	TGTGCCAGCCGAACTAGCGGGGGGGTGCCCGGGGAGCTGTTTTTT	CASRTSGGVPGELFF
TRBV5-6	.	TRBJ1-1	.	TGTGCCAGTAGCTTGGGTGGCACCTTGAACACTGAAGCTTTCTTT	CASSLGGTLNTEAFF
TRBV6-1	TRBD1	TRBJ2-1	few	TGTGCCAGCAGTGAAGGGCAGGGGGTAGGTGAGCAGTTCTTC	CASSEGQGVGEQFF
TRBV19	TRBD2	TRBJ2-4	.	TGTGCCAGTAGTATAAGGACTAGCGGGGGGGCTACAGCCAAAAACATTCAGTACTTC	CASSIRTSGGATAKNIQYF
TRBV7-2	TRBD1	TRBJ1-1	.	TGTGCCAGCAGCTACCGACAGGGGATTGGGACGAACACTGAAGCTTTCTTT	CASSYRQGIGTNTEAFF
TRBV4-2	.	TRBJ2-2	.	TGTGCCAGCAGCCAACAGCGGGGGACAGCGAACACCGGGGAGCTGTTTTTT	CASSQQRGTANTGELFF
TRBV5-1	.	TRBJ1-3	.	TGCGCCAGCAGGACAGGCACCTCTGGAAACACCATATATTTT	CASRTGTSGNTIYF
TRBV18	.	TRBJ1-1	few	TGTGCCAGCTCACCTGGCGGGAACACTGAAGCTTTCTTT	CASSPGGNTEAFF
TRBV15	TRBD1	TRBJ2-1	.	TGTGCCACCAGCAGAGATAAGGGGACAGCTTACAATGAGCAGTTCTTC	CATSRDKGTAYNEQFF
TRBV30	.	TRBJ2-7	few	TGTGCCTGGACATCTCCCGGGAGAGGGGCATACGAGCAGTACTTC	CAWTSPGRGAYEQYF
TRBV15	.	TRBJ1-2	.	TGTGCCACATCCCCCCCGGTAGACTATGGCTACACCTTC	CATSPPVDYGYTF
TRBV27	.	TRBJ1-4	few	TGTGCCAGCAGTTTAGCGGTAGGAGATAATGAAAAACTGTTTTTT	CASSLAVGDNEKLFF
TRBV11-3	TRBD2	TRBJ2-5	.	TGTGCCAGCAGCCCGGGACTAGCGGGGGGGCAGGGGACCCAGTACTTC	CASSPGLAGGQGTQYF
TRBV28	.	TRBJ1-4	.	TGTGCCAGCAGAACGGAGCTAAATGAAAAACTGTTTTTT	CASRTELNEKLFF
TRBV19	.	TRBJ1-1	few	TGTGCCAGTAGTCTGACTGGTAGCACTGAAGCTTTCTTT	CASSLTGSTEAFF
TRBV11-3	TRBD1	TRBJ2-1	.	TGTGCCAGCAGCCTGGGACAGGGAAAAAGTGAGCAGTTCTTC	CASSLGQGKSEQFF
TRBV5-1	TRBD1	TRBJ2-3	few	TGCGCCAGCAGCTTGGCGACAGGGGTAGGGGATACGCAGTATTTT	CASSLATGVGDTQYF
TRBV28	.	TRBJ2-3	.	TGTGCCAGCGGCAGTTACACAGATACGCAGTATTTT	CASGSYTDTQYF
TRBV2	.	TRBJ2-7	.	TGTGCCAGCAGTGTTGGGGGGTCGTACGAGCAGTACTTC	CASSVGGSYEQYF
TRBV11-2	TRBD2	TRBJ2-5	.	TGTGCCAGCAGTCCCGGGACTAGCGGGGTTCAAGAGACCCAGTACTTC	CASSPGTSGVQETQYF
TRBV5-1	.	TRBJ2-4	.	TGCGCCAGCAGCTTGGGCGGGGAAAACATTCAGTACTTC	CASSLGGENIQYF
TRBV19	.	TRBJ1-5	few	TGTGCCAGTACCACCGGGGGGGGGCTCAATCAGCCCCAGCATTTT	CASTTGGGLNQPQHF
TRBV6-5	.	TRBJ1-3	.	TGTGCCAGCAGCCCCCTCGGGGGAACTGGAAACACCATATATTTT	CASSPLGGTGNTIYF
TRBV5-1	.	TRBJ1-6	few	TGCGCCAGCAGCTTGCCCGACGGCGGTTCACCCCTCCACTTT	CASSLPDGGSPLHF
TRBV7-9	TRBD1	TRBJ1-6	.	TGTGCCAGCAGCTCGCTGGGGACAGGGAATTCACCCCTCCACTTT	CASSSLGTGNSPLHF
TRBV9	.	TRBJ2-3	.	TGTGCCAGCAGCGTAGGCCCAGGGCGAACACGCACGGATACGCAGTATTTT	CASSVGPGRTRTDTQYF
TRBV2	.	TRBJ1-6	.	TGTGCCAGTCAGGGGACCTATAATGAATCACCCCTCCACTTT	CASQGTYNESPLHF
TRBV4-2	TRBD1	TRBJ1-2	few	TGTGCCAGCAGCCAAGAGGACAGGGACTATGGCTACACCTTC	CASSQEDRDYGYTF
TRBV6-6	TRBD1	TRBJ1-4	.	TGTGCCAGCAGTACGGACAGGGCTAATAATGAAAAACTGTTTTTT	CASSTDRANNEKLFF
TRBV4-1	.	TRBJ1-1	few	TGCGCCAGCAGCCAAGAAACGGGGGTAACTGAAGCTTTCTTT	CASSQETGVTEAFF
TRBV5-4	.	TRBJ2-5	few	TGTGCCAGCAGCTTGGTGGACCGGGGGGAGACCCAGTACTTC	CASSLVDRGETQYF
TRBV7-8	TRBD1	TRBJ1-4	.	TGTGCCAGCAGCTCGTCTGGGGACAGTCGAGAAAAACTGTTTTTT	CASSSSGDSREKLFF